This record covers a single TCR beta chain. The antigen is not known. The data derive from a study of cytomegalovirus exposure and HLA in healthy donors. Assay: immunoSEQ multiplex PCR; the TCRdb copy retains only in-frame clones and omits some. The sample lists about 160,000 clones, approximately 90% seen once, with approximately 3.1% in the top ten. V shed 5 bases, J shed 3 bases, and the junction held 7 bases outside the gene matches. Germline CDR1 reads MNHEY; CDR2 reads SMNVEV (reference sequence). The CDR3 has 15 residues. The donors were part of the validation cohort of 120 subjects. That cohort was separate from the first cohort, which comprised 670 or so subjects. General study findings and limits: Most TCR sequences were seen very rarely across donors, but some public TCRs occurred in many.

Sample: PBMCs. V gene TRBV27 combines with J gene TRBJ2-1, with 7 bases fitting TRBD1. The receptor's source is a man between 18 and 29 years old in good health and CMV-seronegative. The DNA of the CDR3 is TGTGCCAGCAGTGGGACACCAGGGGGCTACAATGAGCAGTTCTTC. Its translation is CASSGTPGGYNEQFF.